The clone carrying this T cell receptor (beta chain) appeared a single time. Its target is unknown. The sample originates from a study of T-cell reconstitution after alpha-beta-depleted transplantation in children. Study observations and caveats: Expanded graft clones numbering several hundred reportedly gave rise to alpha-beta T cells about two months after transplant. Most T-cell counts and diversity one year after the transplant came from T cells that were newly produced. Surviving recipient T cells and thymic progenitors accounted for the high day-60 TCRbeta diversity observed in some patients.

Germline V gene sequence: CDR1 SEHNR, CDR2 FQNEAQ (reference sequence). CDR3 length: 12 residues. The V gene end was trimmed by 10 bases and the J gene end by 3 bases; junction bases not matched to a gene: 5. Construction of the TCRbeta library involved unique molecular identifiers. One entry per CDR3 protein results from TCRdb running MiXCR on the PCR reads. The sample holds about 980,000 distinct CDR3 sequences; about 31% are singletons and the top ten take around 30%. This receptor was taken from a boy in the first two years of life who had a stem cell transplant for SCID, so the T cells may come from the graft donor. The chain couples TRBV7-9 to TRBJ2-7; 8 positions match TRBD1. The sequencing here drew on PBMCs, mostly from graft donor cells, taken 360 days after TCRalphabeta/CD19-depleted stem cell transplant. CDR3 in amino acids: CAIQGGFYEQYF. The DNA for the CDR3 is TGTGCCATACAGGGGGGATTCTACGAGCAGTACTTC.